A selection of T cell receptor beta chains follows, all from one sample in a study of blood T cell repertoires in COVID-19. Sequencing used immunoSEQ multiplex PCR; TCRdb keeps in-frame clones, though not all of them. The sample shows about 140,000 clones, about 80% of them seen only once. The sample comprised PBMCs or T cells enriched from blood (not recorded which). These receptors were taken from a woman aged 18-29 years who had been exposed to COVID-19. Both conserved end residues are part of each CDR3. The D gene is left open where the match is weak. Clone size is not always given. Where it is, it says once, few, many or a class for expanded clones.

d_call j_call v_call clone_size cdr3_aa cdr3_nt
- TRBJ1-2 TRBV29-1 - CSVVGGNGYTF TGCAGCGTTGTTGGAGGGAATGGCTACACCTTC
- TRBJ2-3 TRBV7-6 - CASSDTRREFTDTQYF TGTGCCAGCAGCGACACTAGACGGGAATTCACAGATACGCAGTATTTT
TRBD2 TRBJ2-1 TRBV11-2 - CASSSRLAGVYNEQFF TGTGCCAGCAGCTCGCGACTAGCGGGAGTCTACAATGAGCAGTTCTTC
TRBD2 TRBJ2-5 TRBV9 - CASSPLGAGVSETQYF TGTGCCAGCAGCCCTTTAGGAGCGGGAGTAAGTGAGACCCAGTACTTC
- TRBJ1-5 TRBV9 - CASSVRGNQPQHF TGTGCCAGCAGCGTCAGGGGCAATCAGCCCCAGCATTTT
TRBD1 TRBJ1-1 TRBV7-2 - CASSLEVDRGRLHTEAFF TGTGCCAGCAGCTTAGAGGTCGACAGGGGACGGCTTCACACTGAAGCTTTCTTT
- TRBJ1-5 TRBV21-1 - CASSKRHTLAGQPQHF TGTGCCAGCAGCAAAAGGCACACGCTAGCAGGTCAGCCCCAGCATTTT
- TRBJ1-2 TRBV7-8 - CASSSGRVSGYTF TGTGCCAGCAGCTCCGGTCGCGTCTCTGGCTACACCTTC
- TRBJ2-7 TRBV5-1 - CASSWGPGLNSYEQYF TGCGCCAGCAGCTGGGGACCAGGACTAAATTCCTACGAGCAGTACTTC
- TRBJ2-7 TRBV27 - CASSLSLSGMYEQYF TGTGCCAGCAGTTTATCGCTTTCAGGGATGTACGAGCAGTACTTC
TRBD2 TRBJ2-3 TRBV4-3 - CASSQDGLLAGASDTQYF TGCGCCAGCAGCCAAGATGGCCTACTAGCGGGAGCCTCAGATACGCAGTATTTT
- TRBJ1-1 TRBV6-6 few CASSPSTMNTEAFF TGTGCCAGCAGTCCGTCAACTATGAACACTGAAGCTTTCTTT
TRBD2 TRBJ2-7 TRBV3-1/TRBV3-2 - CASSQDFGGRAPYEQYF TGTGCCAGCAGCCAAGATTTCGGCGGGAGGGCCCCCTACGAGCAGTACTTC
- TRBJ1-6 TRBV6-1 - CASSYEEVSPLHF TGTGCCAGCAGTTATGAGGAGGTTTCACCCCTCCACTTT
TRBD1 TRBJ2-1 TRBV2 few CASSVAGTGVQFF TGTGCCAGCAGTGTAGCTGGGACAGGGGTGCAGTTCTTC
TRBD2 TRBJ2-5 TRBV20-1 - CSASGLAGGGGIRTETQYF TGCAGTGCTAGTGGCCTAGCGGGAGGGGGTGGGATTCGAACGGAGACCCAGTACTTC
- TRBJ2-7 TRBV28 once CASSPGLLYHPEQYF TGTGCCAGCAGCCCCGGACTCCTATACCACCCCGAGCAGTACTTC
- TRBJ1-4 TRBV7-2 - CASSLQRRSGEKLFF TGTGCCAGCAGCTTACAGCGACGCAGTGGTGAAAAACTGTTTTTT
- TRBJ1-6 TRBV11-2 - CASSRSSYNSPLHF TGTGCCAGCAGCCGGAGCTCCTATAATTCACCCCTCCACTTT
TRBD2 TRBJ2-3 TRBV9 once CASSALAGAGTDTQYF TGTGCCAGCAGCGCCCTAGCGGGAGCAGGGACAGATACGCAGTATTTT
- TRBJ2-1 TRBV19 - CASSDRGGDEQFF TGTGCCAGTAGTGACCGGGGTGGGGATGAGCAGTTCTTC
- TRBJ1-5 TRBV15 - CATTMDNLASNQPQHF TGTGCCACCACTATGGACAATTTGGCGAGCAATCAGCCCCAGCATTTT
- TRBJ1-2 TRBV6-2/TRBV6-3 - CASSTGQIGYTF TGTGCCAGCAGTACCGGACAGATTGGCTACACCTTC
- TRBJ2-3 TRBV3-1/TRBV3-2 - CASSQMGAPTDTQYF TGTGCCAGCAGCCAAATGGGGGCGCCCACAGATACGCAGTATTTT
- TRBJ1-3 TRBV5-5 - CASSLAYSSGNTIYF TGTGCCAGCAGCCTAGCCTACTCCTCTGGAAACACCATATATTTT
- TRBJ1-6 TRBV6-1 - CASSEEGYNSPLHF TGTGCCAGCAGTGAAGAGGGGTATAATTCACCCCTCCACTTT
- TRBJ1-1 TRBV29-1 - CSTLGNTEAFF TGCAGTACCCTCGGGAACACTGAAGCTTTCTTT
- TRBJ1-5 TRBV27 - CASSLQGGINQPQHF TGTGCCAGCAGCTTACAGGGAGGAATCAATCAGCCCCAGCATTTT
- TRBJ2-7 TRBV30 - CAWSAGLFSVQYF TGTGCCTGGAGCGCGGGACTTTTTAGTGTGCAGTACTTC
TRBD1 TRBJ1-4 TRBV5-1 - CASSSQGQVNEKLFF TGCGCCAGCAGCTCCCAAGGACAGGTTAATGAAAAACTGTTTTTT
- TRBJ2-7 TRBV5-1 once CASSLNVGSGVGEQYF TGCGCCAGCAGCTTGAATGTTGGGAGTGGGGTCGGGGAGCAGTACTTC
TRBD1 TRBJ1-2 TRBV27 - CASSLSGTGGVDGYTF TGTGCCAGCAGTTTATCGGGGACAGGGGGCGTTGATGGCTACACCTTC
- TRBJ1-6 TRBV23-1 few CASSQFFRENSPLHF TGCGCCAGCAGTCAATTCTTTAGGGAGAATTCACCCCTCCACTTT
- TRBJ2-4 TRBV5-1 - CASSTAGGPAKNIQYF TGCGCCAGCAGCACCGCTGGTGGGCCAGCCAAAAACATTCAGTACTTC
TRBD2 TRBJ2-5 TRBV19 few CASSRELAGGRETQYF TGTGCCAGTAGTAGAGAGCTAGCGGGAGGGCGGGAGACCCAGTACTTC
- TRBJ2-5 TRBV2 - CASSDGGARDLQETQYF TGTGCCAGCAGTGATGGAGGGGCCCGAGACCTACAAGAGACCCAGTACTTC
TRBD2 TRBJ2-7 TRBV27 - CASSEPGGAYEQYF TGTGCCAGCAGTGAACCCGGGGGGGCTTACGAGCAGTACTTC
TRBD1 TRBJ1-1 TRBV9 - CASSDPSDRGGGTEAFF TGTGCCAGCAGCGACCCGTCGGACAGGGGAGGAGGGACTGAAGCTTTCTTT
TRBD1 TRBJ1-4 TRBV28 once CASATGSTLFF TGTGCCAGTGCGACAGGGAGTACACTGTTTTTT